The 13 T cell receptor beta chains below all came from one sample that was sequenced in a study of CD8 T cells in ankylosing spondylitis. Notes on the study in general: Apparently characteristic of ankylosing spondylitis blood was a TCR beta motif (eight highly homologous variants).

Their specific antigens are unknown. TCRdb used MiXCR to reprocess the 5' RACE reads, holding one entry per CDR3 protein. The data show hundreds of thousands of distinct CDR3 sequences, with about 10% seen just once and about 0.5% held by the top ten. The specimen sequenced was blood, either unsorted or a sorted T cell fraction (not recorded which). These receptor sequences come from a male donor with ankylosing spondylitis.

The DNA of the CDR3 is TGCGCCAGCAGCTGGGTAGCGGGAGTCGGCAATGAGCAGTTCTTC. It specifies CASSWVAGVGNEQFF. The chain uses TRBV5-1 and TRBJ2-1, with 9 bases lining up with TRBD2. The V gene end was trimmed by 3 bases and the J gene end by 6 bases; junction bases not matched to a gene: 7. CDR1 is SGHRS and CDR2 is YFSETQ in the germline V gene. The CDR3 is 15 residues long.

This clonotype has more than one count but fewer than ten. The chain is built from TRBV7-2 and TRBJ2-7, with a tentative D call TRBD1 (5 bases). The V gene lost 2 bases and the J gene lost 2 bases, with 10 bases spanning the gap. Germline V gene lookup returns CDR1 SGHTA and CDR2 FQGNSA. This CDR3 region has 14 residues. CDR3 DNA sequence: TGTGCCAGCAGCTTAACCAGACAGCCCTACGAGCAGTACTTC. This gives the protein CASSLTRQPYEQYF.

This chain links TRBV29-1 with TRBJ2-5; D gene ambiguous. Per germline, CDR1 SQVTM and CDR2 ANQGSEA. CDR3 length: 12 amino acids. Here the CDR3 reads CSTYWTEETQYF. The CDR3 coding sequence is TGCAGTACTTACTGGACGGAGGAGACCCAGTACTTC.

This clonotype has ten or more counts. CDR3: CASSFVLGETQYF. The DNA of the CDR3 is TGTGCCAGCAGTTTTGTCTTAGGGGAGACCCAGTACTTC. The chain recombines TRBV6-5 with TRBJ2-5; unclear D gene. The CDR3 has 13 amino acids. The germline V gene encodes CDR1 MNHEY and CDR2 SVGAGI. Trimming removed 4 bases at V and 5 bases at J, with 11 bases between.

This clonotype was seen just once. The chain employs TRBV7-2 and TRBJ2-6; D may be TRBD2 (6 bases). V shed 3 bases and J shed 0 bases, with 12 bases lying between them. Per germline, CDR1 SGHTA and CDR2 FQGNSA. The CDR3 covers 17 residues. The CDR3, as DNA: TGTGCCAGCAGCTTGAGAAGCGGGCGCTCTGGGGCCAACGTCCTGACTTTC. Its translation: CASSLRSGRSGANVLTF.

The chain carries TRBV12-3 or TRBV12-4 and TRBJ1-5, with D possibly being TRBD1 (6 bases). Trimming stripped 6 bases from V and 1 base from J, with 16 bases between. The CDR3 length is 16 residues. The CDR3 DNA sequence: TGTGCCAGCAGAAAACAGGGAAGGGAGAGCAATCAGCCCCAGCATTTT. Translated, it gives CASRKQGRESNQPQHF.

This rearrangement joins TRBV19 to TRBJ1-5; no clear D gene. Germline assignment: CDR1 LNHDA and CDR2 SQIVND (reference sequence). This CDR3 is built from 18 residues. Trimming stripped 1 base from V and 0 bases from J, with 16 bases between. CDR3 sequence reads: CASSIAGGRYYSNQPQHF. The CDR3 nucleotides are TGTGCCAGTAGTATAGCTGGCGGGAGATACTATAGCAATCAGCCCCAGCATTTT.

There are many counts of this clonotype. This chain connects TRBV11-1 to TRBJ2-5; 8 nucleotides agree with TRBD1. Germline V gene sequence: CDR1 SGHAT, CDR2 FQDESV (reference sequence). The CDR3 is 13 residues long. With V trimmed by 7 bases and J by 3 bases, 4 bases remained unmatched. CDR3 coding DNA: TGTGCCAGCACCGTGGACAGGGAAGAGACCCAGTACTTC. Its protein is CASTVDREETQYF.

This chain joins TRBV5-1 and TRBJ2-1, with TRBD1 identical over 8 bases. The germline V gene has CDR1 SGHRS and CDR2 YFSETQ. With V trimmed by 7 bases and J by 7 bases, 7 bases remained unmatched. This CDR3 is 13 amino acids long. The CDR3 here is CASEGDRGNEQFF. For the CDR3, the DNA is TGCGCCAGCGAGGGTGACAGGGGAAATGAGCAGTTCTTC.

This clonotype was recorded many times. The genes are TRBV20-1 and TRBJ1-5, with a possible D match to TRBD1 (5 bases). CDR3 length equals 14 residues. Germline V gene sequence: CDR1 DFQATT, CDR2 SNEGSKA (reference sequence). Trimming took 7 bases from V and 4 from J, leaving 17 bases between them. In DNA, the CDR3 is TGCAGTGTTCTCTCGGGGGGTTCTAATCAGCCCCAGCATTTT. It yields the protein CSVLSGGSNQPQHF.

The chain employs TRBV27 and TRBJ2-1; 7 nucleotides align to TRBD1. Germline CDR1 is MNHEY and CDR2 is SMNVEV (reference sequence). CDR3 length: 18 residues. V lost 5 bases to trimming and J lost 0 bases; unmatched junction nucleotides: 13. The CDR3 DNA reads TGTGCCAGCAGTACGAGGACAGGAAGGGGGTTCTCCTACAATGAGCAGTTCTTC. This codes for CASSTRTGRGFSYNEQFF.

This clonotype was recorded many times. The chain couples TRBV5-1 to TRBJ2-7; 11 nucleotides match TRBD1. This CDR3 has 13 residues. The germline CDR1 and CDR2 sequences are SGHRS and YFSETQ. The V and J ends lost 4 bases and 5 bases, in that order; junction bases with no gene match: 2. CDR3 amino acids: CASSRTGGDEQYF. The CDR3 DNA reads TGCGCCAGCAGCCGGACAGGGGGCGACGAGCAGTACTTC.

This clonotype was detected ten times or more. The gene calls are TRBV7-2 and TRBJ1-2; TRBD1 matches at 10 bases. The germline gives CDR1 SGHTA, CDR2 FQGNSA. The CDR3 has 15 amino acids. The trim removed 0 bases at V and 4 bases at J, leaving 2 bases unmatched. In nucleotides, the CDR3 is TGTGCCAGCAGCTTAGCTAGGGACAGGGGCTATGGCTACACCTTC. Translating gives CASSLARDRGYGYTF.